This T cell receptor beta chain was sequenced in a study of technical replicates of blood from a few donors. Method: immunoSEQ multiplex PCR; TCRdb's copy keeps in-frame clones and lacks some. The table has over 70,000 clones, roughly 90% seen once. The germline CDR1 and CDR2 sequences are SEHNR and FQNEAQ (reference sequence). This CDR3 contains 13 residues. V gave up 5 bases and J gave up 5 bases, with 10 bases separating them. The sample taken for sequencing was PBMCs. This sequence originates from a human donor in good health. Some clones in this sample may be carry-over from other donors' samples. The chain has TRBV7-9 and TRBJ1-3, with D possibly matching TRBD1 (6 bases). The CDR3 nucleotides read TGTGCCAGCAGCGCTGACAGGAGAAACACCATATATTTT. Amino acids: CASSADRRNTIYF. The full variable domain, rest sourced from reference TRBV7-9 and TRBJ1-3, is DTGVSQNPRHKITKRGQNVTFRCDPISEHNRLYWYRQTLGQGPEFLTYFQNEAQLEKSRLLSDRFSAERPKGSFSTLEIQRTEQGDSAMYLCASSADRRNTIYFGEGSWLTVV.